The 18 T cell receptor beta chains reported below all come from one sample, sequenced in a study of T cells in Graves' hyperthyroidism and ophthalmopathy. The investigators amplified TCR beta CDR3 regions from RNA transcripts. The HTBI set primed first-round TCR CDR3 RT-PCR. TCRdb itself ran the multiplex PCR reads through MiXCR, one entry per CDR3 protein. The data contain some 210,000 distinct CDR3 sequences, under 20% of them seen just once; the ten biggest clones take up approximately 50%. Input material: blood. The receptors stem from a man in his fifties or sixties with Graves' hyperthyroidism.

Comments on this clonotype: This may arise from a read error, as a much more abundant clone is one base away. The rearrangement links TRBV29-1 to TRBJ1-1; D might be TRBD1 (5 bases). Germline V gene sequence: CDR1 SQVTM, CDR2 ANQGSEA. The CDR3 covers 13 residues. The CDR3 DNA reads TGCGGCGTGGGGGACGATTTGAACACTGAAGCTTTCTTT. It codes for CGVGDDLNTEAFF.

This clonotype came up a few times. CDR3: CASSPRGVYEQYF. CDR3 in DNA: TGTGCCAGCAGCCCCCGGGGAGTCTACGAGCAGTACTTC. The chain uses TRBV7-9 and TRBJ2-7; TRBD2 might be the D (5 bases). Per the germline V gene, CDR1 is SEHNR and CDR2 is FQNEAQ (reference sequence). Between the trimmed V and J ends, which lost 5 bases and 3 bases, there was a span of 11 bases. The CDR3 runs to 13 residues.

This clonotype has a count of ten or more. The chain is built from TRBV12-3 or TRBV12-4 and TRBJ2-2; TRBD1 matches at 8 bases. Trimming removed 7 bases from V and 9 bases from J; junction bases left unmatched: 10. CDR3 length: 14 residues. This CDR3 reads CASTRAGGGRELFF. For the CDR3, the DNA is TGTGCCAGCACCCGGGCAGGGGGCGGCCGGGAGCTGTTTTTT.

The V and J genes are TRBV7-8 and TRBJ1-4, with TRBD1 identical over 8 bases. Germline V gene data show CDR1 as SGHVS and CDR2 as FQNEAQ. V was pared by 5 bases and J by 5 bases, with 4 bases of the junction left unmatched. This CDR3 spans 14 amino acids. The chain's CDR3 is CASSGRDRNEKLFF. The CDR3 nucleotides read TGTGCCAGCAGCGGCCGGGACAGGAATGAAAAACTGTTTTTT.

The CDR3 sequence: CASKTLRGGDWAGELFF. DNA of the CDR3: TGTGCCAGTAAAACTCTGCGGGGAGGGGATTGGGCCGGGGAGCTGTTTTTT. The chain links TRBV7-8 to TRBJ2-2, with 7 bases fitting TRBD2. V shed 9 bases and J 6 bases; nucleotides not matched to a gene: 19. The CDR3 extends over 17 amino acids. Germline-derived CDR1 and CDR2 are SGHVS and FQNEAQ. Full variable domain (rest looked up from reference TRBV7-8 and TRBJ2-2): GAGVSQSPRYKVAKRGQDVALRCDPISGHVSLFWYQQALGQGPEFLTYFQNEAQLDKSGLPSDRFFAERPEGSVSTLKIQRTQQEDSAVYLCASKTLRGGDWAGELFFGEGSRLTVL.

This clonotype has ten or more counts. This rearrangement joins TRBV27 to TRBJ2-7, with 8 bases matching TRBD1. J was trimmed by 5 bases and V by 6 bases; bases with no gene match: 9. CDR3 length: 14 residues. CDR1 is MNHEY, CDR2 SMNVEV, per germline (reference sequence). CDR3 coding DNA: TGTGCCAGCAGCGACAGGGGAGCTTGGGACGAGCAGTACTTC. This codes for CASSDRGAWDEQYF.

This clonotype has a handful of counts. The V and J genes are TRBV24-1 and TRBJ1-5; 8 nucleotides line up with TRBD1. The CDR3 runs to 18 residues. Germline V gene lookup returns CDR1 KGHDR and CDR2 SFDVKD. The ends lost 7 bases at V and 1 base at J; junction bases unmatched: 14. CDR3 region: CATSTPRTGFASNQPQHF. CDR3 bases: TGTGCCACCAGCACCCCCCGGACAGGGTTCGCGAGCAATCAGCCCCAGCATTTT.

This clonotype turned up a few times. This rearrangement joins TRBV6-1 to TRBJ1-2, with TRBD1 identical over 11 bases. CDR1 and CDR2 from the germline V gene are MNHNS and SASEGT. This CDR3 comprises 12 residues. Trimming removed 6 bases from V and 14 bases from J; junction bases left unmatched: 8. For the CDR3, the DNA is TGTGCCAGCAGCCCAGGACAGGGGGCGACGACCTTC. As protein: CASSPGQGATTF.

The V and J genes are TRBV12-3 or TRBV12-4 and TRBJ2-7; TRBD1 aligns across 8 bases. This CDR3 is built from 13 residues. J was trimmed by 7 bases and V by 6 bases; bases with no gene match: 8. CDR3 residues: CASSLLQGEEQYF. CDR3 sequence (DNA): TGTGCCAGCAGCTTACTACAGGGGGAAGAGCAGTACTTC.

This chain joins TRBV6-1 and TRBJ2-3; D is perhaps TRBD1 or TRBD2 (5 bases each). The length of the CDR3 is 14 residues. The V end was cut by 6 bases, the J end by 4 bases, with 14 bases between. Germline values: CDR1 MNHNS, CDR2 SASEGT. The DNA for the CDR3 is TGTGCCAGCAGGACCATGATGGGGGCAGATACGCAGTATTTT. Protein sequence: CASRTMMGADTQYF.

This clonotype occurred a few times. This chain joins TRBV4-1 and TRBJ2-3; weak D call: TRBD2 (6 bases). The CDR3 loop spans 16 amino acids. Deletions cut 4 bases from V and 3 bases from J, with 17 bases between. Germline V gene data show CDR1 as MGHRA and CDR2 as YSYEKL. DNA of the CDR3: TGCGCCAGCAGCCCACTAGTGGGAGGTAGTACAGATACGCAGTATTTT. Its protein product is CASSPLVGGSTDTQYF.

This clonotype was found a few times. This chain connects TRBV5-1 to TRBJ2-2; D unclear. Looked up from germline, CDR1 is SGHRS and CDR2 is YFSETQ. The germline V and J ends were trimmed by 6 bases and 2 bases, with 8 bases remaining between them. The CDR3 is 13 residues long. The CDR3 nucleotides read TGCGCCAGCATACCGGACAACACCGGGGAGCTGTTTTTT. Amino acid sequence: CASIPDNTGELFF.

V is TRBV7-8 and J is TRBJ2-4; D perhaps matches TRBD2 (5 bases). Trimming shortened V by 3 bases and J by 0 bases, and 18 bases separated the two germline ends. The germline V gene has CDR1 SGHVS and CDR2 FQNEAQ. CDR3 size: 18 residues. As DNA, the CDR3 is TGTGCCAGCAGCTTCGAGTGGAGGCAAGCTGTAGCCAAAAACATTCAGTACTTC. Translating gives CASSFEWRQAVAKNIQYF.

This clonotype was observed a handful of times. J is TRBJ2-7 and V is TRBV27; D remains ambiguous. Germline V gene sequence: CDR1 MNHEY, CDR2 SMNVEV (reference sequence). With 9 bases removed from V and 3 bases from J, the gap between germline ends came to 3 bases. CDR3 length: 9 amino acids. For the CDR3, the DNA is TGTGCCAGGGGCTACGAGCAGTACTTC. The encoded protein is CARGYEQYF.

The chain is built from TRBV19 and TRBJ2-1; D gene unclear. Germline CDR1 and CDR2: LNHDA and SQIVND (reference sequence). Trimming left V 7 bases short and J 7 bases short, with 8 bases between. The length of the CDR3 is 11 residues. CDR3 nucleotides: TGTGCCAGTATCGCCGCTAATGAGCAGTTCTTC. This translates into CASIAANEQFF. Based on the CDR3 plus reference TRBV19 and TRBJ2-1, the full variable domain is DGGITQSPKYLFRKEGQNVTLSCEQNLNHDAMYWYRQDPGQGLRLIYYSQIVNDFQKGDIAEGYSVSREKKESFPLTVTSAQKNPTAFYLCASIAANEQFFGPGTRLTVL.

Ten or more counts support this clonotype. This rearrangement joins TRBV28 to TRBJ2-7, with 8 bases that match TRBD1. The CDR3 has 14 amino acids. V was clipped by 6 bases and J by 7 bases; unmatched bases: 11. Germline assignment: CDR1 MDHEN and CDR2 SYDVKM. The CDR3 spells CASRPHRGSGEQYF. The CDR3 region has the DNA TGTGCCAGCAGACCACACAGGGGGTCAGGGGAGCAGTACTTC. Together with reference TRBV28 and TRBJ2-7, the CDR3 gives the full variable domain: DVKVTQSSRYLVKRTGEKVFLECVQDMDHENMFWYRQDPGLGLRLIYFSYDVKMKEKGDIPEGYSVSREKKERFSLILESASTNQTSMYLCASRPHRGSGEQYFGPGTRLTVT.

The rearrangement uses TRBV7-6 and TRBJ1-1; D unclear. The CDR3 consists of 13 residues. Trimming took off 4 bases at V and 4 bases at J, with 10 bases between the two ends. The V gene's germline CDR1 is SGHVS and CDR2 FNYEAQ. The chain's CDR3 is CASSSDLLTEAFF. CDR3 in DNA: TGTGCCAGCAGCTCGGACCTTCTCACTGAAGCTTTCTTT.

The rearrangement uses TRBV19 and TRBJ2-1; D unresolved. Germline assignment: CDR1 LNHDA and CDR2 SQIVND (reference sequence). V dropped 6 bases and J dropped 10 bases, with 13 bases sitting between them. This CDR3 spans 12 amino acids. CDR3 DNA: TGTGCCAGTAGGGCAAGGGTCGGGGAGCAGTTCTTC. It codes for CASRARVGEQFF.